Below, 20 T cell receptor beta chains from the same sample are listed, as sequenced in a study of cytomegalovirus exposure and HLA in healthy donors. Libraries were prepared by immunoSEQ multiplex PCR; TCRdb keeps only in-frame clonotypes and omits some of them. The table lists a few hundred thousand clones, about 90% of them singletons. The sample consisted of PBMCs. The receptors here all came from a man between 18 and 29 years old in good health and CMV-seropositive.

This chain uses TRBV5-1 with TRBJ1-1, with unresolved D. CDR3 size: 14 residues. V lost 1 base, J lost 5 bases, and 12 bases lay in between. Germline loops: CDR1 SGHRS, CDR2 YFSETQ. This CDR3 is CASSLSGVGTEAFF. DNA for the CDR3: TGCGCCAGCAGCTTGTCCGGGGTCGGGACTGAAGCTTTCTTT.

This clone was counted once. This chain links TRBV18 with TRBJ2-2; D not certain. Trimming removed 3 bases from V and 2 bases from J, with 10 bases in between. The CDR3 spans 15 residues. Germline V CDR1 and CDR2: KGHSH, LQKENI. CDR3 sequence (DNA): TGTGCCAGCTCACCGGGGAATACTAACACCGGGGAGCTGTTTTTT. Amino acids: CASSPGNTNTGELFF.

The rearrangement links TRBV7-9 to TRBJ2-1, with D maybe TRBD2 (5 bases). The CDR3 is 12 amino acids. V was cut by 6 bases and J by 8 bases, with 11 bases left in between. The germline V gene has CDR1 SEHNR and CDR2 FQNEAQ (reference sequence). CDR3 loop: CASSSQRYEQFF. CDR3 bases: TGTGCCAGCAGTTCACAGCGGTATGAGCAGTTCTTC.

Here the CDR3 reads CAWSAAWGPYSNQPQHF. The DNA of the CDR3 is TGTGCCTGGAGTGCCGCATGGGGACCTTATAGCAATCAGCCCCAGCATTTT. The gene calls are TRBV30 and TRBJ1-5, with D possibly being TRBD1 (5 bases). CDR3 length: 17 residues. Trimming took 1 base from V and 0 from J, leaving 16 bases between them. CDR1 GTSNPN and CDR2 SVGIG come from the germline V gene (reference sequence).

CDR3 sequence reads: CASSLDPLMNTEAFF. The CDR3 nucleotides read TGTGCCAGCAGCTTAGACCCCTTAATGAACACTGAAGCTTTCTTT. The rearrangement joins TRBV7-9 to TRBJ1-1; no clear D gene. This CDR3 spans 15 amino acids. The germline gives CDR1 SEHNR, CDR2 FQNEAQ (reference sequence). V lost 1 base and J 0 bases, leaving 9 bases between the germline ends.

CDR3 in amino acids: CASSNGLGVDEQFF. The DNA for the CDR3 is TGTGCCAGCAGCAATGGGCTAGGGGTGGATGAGCAGTTCTTC. The chain employs TRBV21-1 and TRBJ2-1; the table's D call TRBD1 went unverified against the DNA. TRBV21-1 is reported as a pseudogene. This CDR3 has 14 amino acids.

The chain joins TRBV15 to TRBJ2-7; 12 nucleotides line up with TRBD1. CDR3 length: 15 residues. With 0 bases clipped from V and 5 bases from J, the junction kept 2 bases outside the gene matches. In germline, CDR1 is LNHNV, CDR2 YYDKDF (reference sequence). CDR3 amino acids: CATSRDGTGGDEQYF. The CDR3 bases are TGTGCCACCAGCAGAGATGGGACAGGGGGCGACGAGCAGTACTTC. The whole variable domain, remainder taken from reference TRBV15 and TRBJ2-7, is DAMVIQNPRYQVTQFGKPVTLSCSQTLNHNVMYWYQQKSSQAPKLLFHYYDKDFNNEADTPDNFQSRRPNTSFCFLDIRSPGLGDTAMYLCATSRDGTGGDEQYFGPGTRLTVT.

This rearrangement joins TRBV6-1 to TRBJ1-2, with TRBD1 identical over 11 bases. This CDR3 is 16 amino acids long. Per the germline V gene, CDR1 is MNHNS and CDR2 is SASEGT. With 4 bases clipped from V and 4 bases from J, the junction kept 8 bases outside the gene matches. This CDR3 is CASSGTGGRVSYGYTF. In nucleotides, the CDR3 is TGTGCCAGCAGTGGGACAGGGGGCCGGGTTAGCTATGGCTACACCTTC.

This rearrangement joins TRBV5-1 to TRBJ1-2; D is perhaps TRBD1 (5 bases). This CDR3 contains 15 residues. Germline V gene data show CDR1 as SGHRS and CDR2 as YFSETQ. The V end lost 4 bases, the J end lost 6 bases, and 19 bases lay between the germline ends. The CDR3 region has the DNA TGCGCCAGCAGCATTAATAGGCAGGGCGTAAATGGCTACACCTTC. Translating gives CASSINRQGVNGYTF.

CDR3 bases: TGTGCCACCAGCAGAGATAGGATAGGGATACAGTTCTTC. This translates into CATSRDRIGIQFF. The chain employs TRBV15 and TRBJ2-1; D not certain. There are 13 residues in the CDR3. The V end was cut by 0 bases, the J end by 13 bases, with 13 bases between. Germline V gene sequence: CDR1 LNHNV, CDR2 YYDKDF (reference sequence).

The rearrangement joins TRBV5-6 to TRBJ2-7, with 8 bases matching TRBD2. This CDR3 comprises 15 residues. Trimming removed 4 bases from V and 0 bases from J; junction bases left unmatched: 6. Germline V gives CDR1 SGHDT, CDR2 YYEEEE. The CDR3 nucleotides are TGTGCCAGCAGCGCGGGTCTAGCGGGCTCCTACGAGCAGTACTTC. Amino acid sequence: CASSAGLAGSYEQYF.

The chain employs TRBV27 and TRBJ2-1; perhaps TRBD1 as D (7 bases). This CDR3 spans 13 amino acids. V lost 6 bases and J 6 bases, leaving 12 bases between the germline ends. Germline V gene lookup returns CDR1 MNHEY and CDR2 SMNVEV (reference sequence). The DNA of the CDR3 is TGTGCCAGCAGCAGGCAGGGGGGCAATGAGCAGTTCTTC. Translation gives CASSRQGGNEQFF.

This clone was seen a handful of times. This chain joins TRBV6-1 and TRBJ1-2, with D hard to call. The germline V and J ends were trimmed by 5 bases and 4 bases, with 14 bases remaining between them. Germline assignment: CDR1 MNHNS and CDR2 SASEGT. The CDR3 loop spans 14 amino acids. In DNA form, the CDR3 reads TGTGCCAGCAGTCCCCTCGGGCCCGCCTATGGCTACACCTTC. Amino acids: CASSPLGPAYGYTF.

V and J are TRBV11-3 and TRBJ2-7, with a possible D match to TRBD1 (6 bases). Germline values: CDR1 SGHNT, CDR2 YENEEA. CDR3 length: 14 amino acids. Trimming took off 5 bases at V and 2 bases at J, with 13 bases between the two ends. The CDR3 DNA sequence: TGTGCCAGCAGCCTAGGGGGACAACCCTACGAGCAGTACTTC. It translates to CASSLGGQPYEQYF.

The chain uses TRBV15 and TRBJ1-1, with D hard to call. CDR1 and CDR2 from the germline V gene are LNHNV and YYDKDF (reference sequence). The CDR3 consists of 13 residues. The V gene lost 4 bases and the J gene lost 0 bases, with 6 bases spanning the gap. The CDR3 DNA reads as TGTGCCACCAGCATTAAAGTGAACACTGAAGCTTTCTTT. Translated: CATSIKVNTEAFF.

This chain connects TRBV11-2 to TRBJ2-5; 9 bases are shared with TRBD1. V trimming: 4 bases; J trimming: 5 bases; junction bases outside the gene matches: 8. CDR3 length: 15 residues. Germline values: CDR1 SGHAT, CDR2 FQNNGV. The CDR3 nucleotides are TGTGCCAGCAGCTCCTTCGGACAGGGGCTGGAGACCCAGTACTTC. This gives the protein CASSSFGQGLETQYF.

The chain couples TRBV7-9 to TRBJ1-3, with D possibly TRBD1 on 5 matching bases. V lost 1 base and J 4 bases, leaving 14 bases between the germline ends. Germline V gene data show CDR1 as SEHNR and CDR2 as FQNEAQ (reference sequence). The CDR3 runs to 16 residues. Written as DNA, the CDR3 is TGTGCCAGCAGCTTAGATTCGGCAGGGACCGGAAACACCATATATTTT. Translation gives CASSLDSAGTGNTIYF.

The V and J genes are TRBV29-1 and TRBJ2-7, with 7 bases matching TRBD1. The CDR3 runs 11 residues. J lost 5 bases, V lost 6 bases, and 4 bases had no gene match. Germline lookup yields CDR1 SQVTM and CDR2 ANQGSEA. CDR3 amino acids: CSVETGNEQYF. Here the CDR3 DNA reads TGCAGCGTCGAGACAGGGAACGAGCAGTACTTC.

This clone has only one observation. This chain links TRBV5-1 with TRBJ1-2; D is ambiguous. V lost 0 bases, J lost 1 base, and 4 bases lay in between. CDR1 is SGHRS and CDR2 is YFSETQ in the germline V gene. This CDR3 is built from 13 residues. The CDR3 coding sequence is TGCGCCAGCAGCTTGGCATTTAACTATGGCTACACCTTC. It specifies CASSLAFNYGYTF.

The chain has TRBV7-2 and TRBJ2-7; D perhaps matches TRBD2 (5 bases). The CDR3 totals 13 residues. CDR1 and CDR2 from the germline V gene are SGHTA and FQGNSA. The V end was cut by 5 bases, the J end by 1 base, with 9 bases between. The CDR3 DNA follows: TGTGCCAGCAGCAACGGGAAATCCTACGAGCAGTACTTC. Translation gives CASSNGKSYEQYF.